This is a list of T cell receptor beta chains from one sample in a study of blood T cell repertoires in COVID-19. The method was immunoSEQ multiplex PCR; TCRdb's version includes in-frame clones alone and lacks a portion of them. The table includes some 300,000 clones, around 89% detected once. Sequenced input: peripheral blood. Source of these receptors: a woman aged 40 to 55 with COVID-19, enrolled during active disease. Each CDR3 is given with its conserved first and last residue. Fields, in order: V gene, J gene, clone size, D gene, CDR3 protein, CDR3 DNA. The D gene is left open where the match is weak. Clone size is shown for a subset of rows, as once, few, many or a class of expanded clone.

TRBV25-1	TRBJ1-1	-	-	CASSEGGAVGTEAFF	TGTGCCAGCAGTGAGGGAGGGGCGGTAGGGACTGAAGCTTTCTTT
TRBV7-2	TRBJ1-1	-	-	CASSLGGQRNTEAFF	TGTGCCAGCAGCTTAGGGGGCCAGCGGAACACTGAAGCTTTCTTT
TRBV6-6	TRBJ1-1	few	-	CASSPSPGTKAFF	TGTGCCAGCAGTCCTTCTCCCGGGACAAAAGCTTTCTTT
TRBV27	TRBJ1-2	-	-	CASSLSVGAGGYTF	TGTGCCAGCAGTTTATCGGTGGGGGCGGGTGGCTACACCTTC
TRBV7-2	TRBJ2-7	-	TRBD2	CASSLAAGEVEQYF	TGTGCCAGCAGCTTAGCAGCGGGGGAAGTTGAGCAGTACTTC
TRBV18	TRBJ1-1	-	-	CASSPSQTGRTEAFF	TGTGCCAGCTCACCTTCTCAAACAGGACGTACTGAAGCTTTCTTT
TRBV28	TRBJ1-1	few	-	CASSGVAFF	TGTGCCAGTTCAGGGGTAGCTTTCTTT
TRBV10-2	TRBJ2-5	-	TRBD1	CASSRNRGGETQYF	TGCGCCAGCAGTCGAAACAGGGGCGGAGAGACCCAGTACTTC
TRBV7-9	TRBJ2-7	-	-	CASSATGLPYEQYF	TGTGCCAGCAGCGCAACGGGATTACCCTACGAGCAGTACTTC
TRBV11-2	TRBJ2-5	-	TRBD2	CASSEGRREGETQYF	TGTGCCAGCAGCGAGGGAAGGCGGGAGGGGGAGACCCAGTACTTC
TRBV5-1	TRBJ2-5	-	TRBD1	CASHRDSPREAQYF	TGCGCCAGCCACAGGGACAGCCCAAGAGAAGCCCAGTACTTC
TRBV18	TRBJ2-3	few	-	CASSDGTPSTDTQYF	TGTGCCAGCTCAGACGGGACTCCCTCCACAGATACGCAGTATTTT
TRBV28	TRBJ1-6	-	-	CASIMGGGTYNSPLHF	TGTGCCAGCATAATGGGCGGAGGCACCTATAATTCACCCCTCCACTTT
TRBV28	TRBJ2-7	once	-	CASSPQQGSSYEQYF	TGTGCCAGCAGTCCCCAACAGGGTAGCTCCTACGAGCAGTACTTC
TRBV6-5	TRBJ2-1	-	TRBD1	CASSQTGYEQFF	TGTGCCAGCAGTCAGACAGGGTATGAGCAGTTCTTC
TRBV2	TRBJ1-2	-	-	CASSDSNYGYTF	TGTGCCAGCAGTGATTCGAACTATGGCTACACCTTC
TRBV7-9	TRBJ1-2	-	-	CASSLGGDYYGYTF	TGTGCCAGCAGCTTAGGGGGGGATTACTATGGCTACACCTTC
TRBV10-3	TRBJ2-7	-	TRBD2	CAISDLKTSGVSLEQYF	TGTGCCATCAGTGACCTTAAAACTAGCGGGGTTTCCCTCGAGCAGTACTTC
TRBV12-3/TRBV12-4	TRBJ2-3	-	-	CASTRTDTQYF	TGTGCCAGCACCAGGACAGATACGCAGTATTTT
TRBV9	TRBJ1-1	-	-	CARTDHRATEAFF	TGTGCCAGGACAGATCACAGGGCCACTGAAGCTTTCTTT
TRBV12-5	TRBJ2-1	-	TRBD1	CASGRGQGYNEQFF	TGTGCTAGTGGTCGCGGACAGGGGTACAATGAGCAGTTCTTC
TRBV10-3	TRBJ1-1	-	TRBD1	CAISDVRQGTEAFF	TGTGCCATCAGTGACGTACGACAGGGTACTGAAGCTTTCTTT
TRBV30	TRBJ1-2	-	TRBD1	CAGTGYGYTF	TGTGCCGGGACAGGCTATGGCTACACCTTC
TRBV9	TRBJ2-1	-	-	CASSPRSPTRRSDNEQFF	TGTGCCAGCAGCCCCAGGAGCCCGACTAGGAGGTCCGACAATGAGCAGTTCTTC
TRBV9	TRBJ1-5	-	-	CASSEGEGGIYSNQPQHF	TGTGCCAGCAGCGAGGGGGAGGGAGGTATTTATAGCAATCAGCCCCAGCATTTT
TRBV5-6	TRBJ2-5	few	TRBD1	CASSSTPGQGETQYF	TGTGCCAGCAGTTCTACTCCGGGACAGGGGGAGACCCAGTACTTC
TRBV19	TRBJ2-1	-	TRBD1	CASSRNPGGASYNEQFF	TGTGCCAGTAGTAGAAACCCAGGGGGCGCCTCCTACAATGAGCAGTTCTTC
TRBV5-4	TRBJ2-2	-	TRBD2	CASRLTGGLPSGELFF	TGTGCCAGCAGATTAACGGGAGGGCTACCTTCCGGAGAGCTGTTTTTT
TRBV28	TRBJ2-2	-	-	CASSFMGRGRTGELFF	TGTGCCAGCAGTTTCATGGGCAGGGGCCGCACCGGGGAGCTGTTTTTT
TRBV4-3	TRBJ1-6	few	-	CASSHEWKVEGRGDSPLHF	TGCGCCAGCAGCCATGAATGGAAGGTGGAGGGGAGGGGGGATTCACCCCTCCACTTT
TRBV5-1	TRBJ1-4	-	-	CASQTPRWVEDEKLFF	TGCGCCAGCCAAACACCTCGTTGGGTCGAGGATGAAAAACTGTTTTTT
TRBV27	TRBJ1-5	-	-	CASSLSRGGNQPQHF	TGTGCCAGCAGTTTATCGCGGGGGGGCAATCAGCCCCAGCATTTT
TRBV7-8	TRBJ1-2	-	TRBD1	CASSLGQGTVGYTF	TGTGCCAGCAGCTTAGGACAGGGAACGGTCGGCTACACCTTC
TRBV5-6	TRBJ1-6	once	-	CASSLTRRDSPLHF	TGTGCCAGCAGCTTAACCCGGCGGGATTCACCCCTCCACTTT
TRBV11-2	TRBJ1-5	once	-	CASSFLGGDIGPNQPQHF	TGTGCCAGCAGCTTTCTGGGGGGGGACATCGGACCCAATCAGCCCCAGCATTTT
TRBV19	TRBJ2-7	-	TRBD1	CASSTARDSYEQYF	TGTGCCAGTAGTACCGCACGGGACAGCTACGAGCAGTACTTC
TRBV6-7	TRBJ1-5	-	-	CASSGFGSSNQPQHF	TGTGCCAGCAGTGGATTCGGGTCCAGCAATCAGCCCCAGCATTTT
TRBV28	TRBJ1-1	-	-	CATLRTEAFF	TGTGCCACCCTCCGGACTGAAGCTTTCTTT
TRBV25-1	TRBJ1-1	-	-	CASSEFSARTANTEAFF	TGTGCCAGCAGTGAATTTTCGGCCAGGACAGCGAACACTGAAGCTTTCTTT
TRBV6-5	TRBJ1-2	-	TRBD1	CASRPGQGVGYTF	TGTGCCAGCAGGCCCGGGCAGGGGGTCGGCTACACCTTC
TRBV11-2	TRBJ2-1	-	TRBD2	CASSWAVGGTTLNEQFF	TGTGCCAGCAGCTGGGCTGTTGGTGGGACTACCCTCAATGAGCAGTTCTTC
TRBV28	TRBJ1-5	-	-	CASSPGSFNQPQHF	TGTGCCAGCAGCCCCGGGAGTTTCAATCAGCCCCAGCATTTT
TRBV27	TRBJ1-1	once	-	CASSYLQGFSTEAFF	TGTGCCAGCAGTTACCTACAGGGTTTCTCCACTGAAGCTTTCTTT
TRBV6-5	TRBJ1-1	-	TRBD1	CASSYYQLGQGAFF	TGTGCCAGCAGTTACTACCAGTTGGGACAGGGCGCTTTCTTT
TRBV27	TRBJ2-5	once	-	CASSLWGGRETQYF	TGTGCCAGCAGTTTATGGGGGGGGCGGGAGACCCAGTACTTC
TRBV18	TRBJ2-2	once	-	CASSPQGDTGELFF	TGTGCCAGCTCACCACAGGGGGACACCGGGGAGCTGTTTTTT
TRBV7-2	TRBJ2-7	-	TRBD1	CASSLLGQGVGEQYF	TGTGCCAGCAGCCTACTTGGACAGGGGGTTGGCGAGCAGTACTTC
TRBV9	TRBJ1-1	-	TRBD1	CASSPRDRPNTEAFF	TGTGCCAGCAGCCCCCGGGACAGACCGAACACTGAAGCTTTCTTT
TRBV28	TRBJ2-1	-	TRBD1	CASSSRGRGRYNEQFF	TGTGCCAGCAGTTCCCGGGGCAGGGGGCGATACAATGAGCAGTTCTTC
TRBV21-1	TRBJ1-4	-	-	CASSEIIATNEKLFF	TGTGCCAGCAGCGAGATAATTGCAACTAATGAAAAACTGTTTTTT
TRBV10-3	TRBJ2-1	-	-	CAISLQHNEQFF	TGTGCCATCAGTTTACAGCACAATGAGCAGTTCTTC
TRBV19	TRBJ1-2	-	TRBD1	CASSTDRGGFGYTF	TGTGCCAGTAGTACCGACAGGGGCGGATTTGGCTACACCTTC
TRBV14	TRBJ2-5	-	TRBD1	CASSQGTGLGQETQYF	TGTGCCAGCAGCCAAGGGACAGGGTTGGGCCAAGAGACCCAGTACTTC
TRBV7-2	TRBJ2-7	-	-	CASSLKYPAGTYEQYF	TGTGCCAGCAGCTTAAAGTATCCTGCAGGGACCTACGAGCAGTACTTC
TRBV28	TRBJ1-2	-	-	CASSSGQISYGYTF	TGTGCCAGCAGTTCTGGGCAGATCTCTTATGGCTACACCTTC
TRBV18	TRBJ1-4	once	-	CASSPRSNEKLFF	TGTGCCAGCTCACCCCGGAGTAATGAAAAACTGTTTTTT
TRBV28	TRBJ1-5	-	-	CASSTGRQPQHF	TGTGCCAGCAGTACGGGTCGTCAGCCCCAGCATTTT